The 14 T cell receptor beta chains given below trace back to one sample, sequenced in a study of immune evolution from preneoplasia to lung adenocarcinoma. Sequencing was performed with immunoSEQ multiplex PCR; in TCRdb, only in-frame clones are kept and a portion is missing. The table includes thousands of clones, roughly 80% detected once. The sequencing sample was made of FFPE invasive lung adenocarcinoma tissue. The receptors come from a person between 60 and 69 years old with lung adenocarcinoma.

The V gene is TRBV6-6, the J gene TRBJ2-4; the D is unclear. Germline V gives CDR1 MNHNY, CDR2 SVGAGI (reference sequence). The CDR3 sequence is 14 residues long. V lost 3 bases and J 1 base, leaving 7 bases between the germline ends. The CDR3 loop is CASSYADAKNIQYF. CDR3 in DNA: TGTGCCAGCAGTTATGCAGACGCCAAAAACATTCAGTACTTC.

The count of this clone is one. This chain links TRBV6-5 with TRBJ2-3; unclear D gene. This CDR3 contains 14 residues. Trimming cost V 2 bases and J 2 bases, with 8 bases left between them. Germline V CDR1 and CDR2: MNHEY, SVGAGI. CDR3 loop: CASSYSTYTDTQYF. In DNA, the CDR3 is TGTGCCAGCAGTTACAGTACGTACACAGATACGCAGTATTTT.

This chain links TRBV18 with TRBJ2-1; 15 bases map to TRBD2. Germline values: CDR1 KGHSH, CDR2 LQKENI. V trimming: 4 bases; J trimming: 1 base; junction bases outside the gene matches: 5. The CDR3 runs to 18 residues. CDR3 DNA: TGTGCCAGCTCACGGACTAGCGGGAGGGCCGAGTCCTACAATGAGCAGTTCTTC. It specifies CASSRTSGRAESYNEQFF.

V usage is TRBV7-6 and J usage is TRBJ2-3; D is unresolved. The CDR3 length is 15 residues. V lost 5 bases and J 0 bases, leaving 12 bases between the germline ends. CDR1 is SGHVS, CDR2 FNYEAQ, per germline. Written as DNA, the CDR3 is TGTGCCAGCAGCCGTTCGGCTATTAGCACAGATACGCAGTATTTT. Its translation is CASSRSAISTDTQYF.

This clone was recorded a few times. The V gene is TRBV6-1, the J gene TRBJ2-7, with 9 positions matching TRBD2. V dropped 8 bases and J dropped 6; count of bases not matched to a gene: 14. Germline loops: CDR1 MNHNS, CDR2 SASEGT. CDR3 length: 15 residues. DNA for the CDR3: TGTGCCAGCCGACCCCAGCTAGCGGGAACGGTCGAGCAGTACTTC. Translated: CASRPQLAGTVEQYF.

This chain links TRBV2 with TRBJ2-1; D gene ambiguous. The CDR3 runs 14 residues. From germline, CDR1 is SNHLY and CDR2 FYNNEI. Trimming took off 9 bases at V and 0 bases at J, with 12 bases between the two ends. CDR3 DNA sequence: TGTGCCAGTGGACGGATGAGCTCCTACAATGAGCAGTTCTTC. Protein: CASGRMSSYNEQFF.

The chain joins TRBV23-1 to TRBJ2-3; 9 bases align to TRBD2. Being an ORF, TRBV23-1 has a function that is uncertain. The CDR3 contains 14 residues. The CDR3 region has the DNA TGCGGGTGGGGCGGGAGGGCCGTCCCAGATACGCAGTATTTT. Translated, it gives CGWGGRAVPDTQYF.

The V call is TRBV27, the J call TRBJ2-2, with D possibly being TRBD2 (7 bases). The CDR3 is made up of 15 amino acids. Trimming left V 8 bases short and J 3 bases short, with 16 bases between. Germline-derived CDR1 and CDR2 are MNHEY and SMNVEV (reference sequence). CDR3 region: CASRRGGSDTGELFF. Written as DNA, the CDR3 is TGTGCCAGCCGTAGGGGGGGCTCCGACACCGGGGAGCTGTTTTTT.

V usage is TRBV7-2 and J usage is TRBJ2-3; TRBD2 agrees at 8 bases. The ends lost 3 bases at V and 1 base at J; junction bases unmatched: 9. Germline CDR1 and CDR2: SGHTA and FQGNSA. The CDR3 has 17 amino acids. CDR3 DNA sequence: TGTGCCAGCAGCTTGCCTCCGGGAGGGCCAGGCACAGATACGCAGTATTTT. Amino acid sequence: CASSLPPGGPGTDTQYF.

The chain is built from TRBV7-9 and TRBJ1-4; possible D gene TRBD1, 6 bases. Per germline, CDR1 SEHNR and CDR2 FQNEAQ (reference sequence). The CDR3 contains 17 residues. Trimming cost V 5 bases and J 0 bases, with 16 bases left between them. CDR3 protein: CASSVGRGAATNEKLFF. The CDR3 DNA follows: TGTGCCAGCAGCGTAGGGCGGGGGGCCGCAACTAATGAAAAACTGTTTTTT.

The CDR3 loop is CASSRRFVYEQYF. CDR3 coding DNA: TGTGCCAGCAGTCGGAGATTTGTCTACGAGCAGTACTTC. J is TRBJ2-7 and V is TRBV28; D is ambiguous. Per the germline V gene, CDR1 is MDHEN and CDR2 is SYDVKM. V was clipped by 5 bases and J by 3 bases, with 11 bases between them. The CDR3 extends over 13 amino acids.

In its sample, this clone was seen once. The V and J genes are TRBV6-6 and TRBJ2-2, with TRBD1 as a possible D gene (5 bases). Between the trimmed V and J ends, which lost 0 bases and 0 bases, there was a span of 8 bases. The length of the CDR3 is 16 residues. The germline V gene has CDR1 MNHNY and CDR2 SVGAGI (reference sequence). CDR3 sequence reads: CASSYSKGSNTGELFF. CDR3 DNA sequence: TGTGCCAGCAGTTACTCGAAGGGGTCGAACACCGGGGAGCTGTTTTTT.

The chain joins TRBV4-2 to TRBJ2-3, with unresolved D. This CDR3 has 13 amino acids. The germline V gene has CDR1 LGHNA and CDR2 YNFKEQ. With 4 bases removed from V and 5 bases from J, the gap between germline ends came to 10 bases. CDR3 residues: CASSLGYQDTQYF. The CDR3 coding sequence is TGTGCCAGCAGCCTTGGATACCAAGATACGCAGTATTTT.

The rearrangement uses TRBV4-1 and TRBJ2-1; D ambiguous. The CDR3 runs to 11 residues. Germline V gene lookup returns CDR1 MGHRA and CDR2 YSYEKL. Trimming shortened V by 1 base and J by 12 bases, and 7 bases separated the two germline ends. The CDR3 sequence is CASSQVDTQFF. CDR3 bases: TGCGCCAGCAGCCAAGTCGATACGCAGTTCTTC.